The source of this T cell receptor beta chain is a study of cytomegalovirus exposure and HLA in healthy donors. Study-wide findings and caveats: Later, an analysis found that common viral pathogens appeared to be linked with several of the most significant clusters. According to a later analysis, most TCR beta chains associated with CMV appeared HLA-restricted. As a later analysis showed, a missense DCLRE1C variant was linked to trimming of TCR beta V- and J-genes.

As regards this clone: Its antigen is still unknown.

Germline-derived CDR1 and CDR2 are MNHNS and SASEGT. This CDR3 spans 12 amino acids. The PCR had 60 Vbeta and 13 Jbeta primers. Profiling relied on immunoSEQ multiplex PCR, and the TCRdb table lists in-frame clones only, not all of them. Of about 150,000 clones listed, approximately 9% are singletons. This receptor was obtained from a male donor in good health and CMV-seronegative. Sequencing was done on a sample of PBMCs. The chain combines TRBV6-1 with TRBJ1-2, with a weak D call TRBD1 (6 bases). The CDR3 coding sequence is TGTGCGGCAGGGGCGCCCTACTATGGCTACACCTTC. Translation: CAAGAPYYGYTF.